This is a list of T cell receptor beta chains from one sample in a study of blood T cell repertoires in COVID-19. The data were produced by immunoSEQ multiplex PCR, yet TCRdb's version contains in-frame clones alone and is incomplete. The table lists some 69,000 clones, over 80% of them singletons. Sequencing was carried out using peripheral blood. The receptors here all came from a man at least 80 years old with active or convalescent COVID-19. Each CDR3 is given with its conserved first and last residue. D genes are given only for firm matches. Not every row has a clone size; where given, it reads once, few, many or a size class.

D gene,CDR3 length,V gene,clone size,J gene,CDR3 DNA,CDR3 protein
-,15,TRBV27,-,TRBJ2-1,TGTGCCAGCAGTTTGAGGTGGAACACCTACAATGAGCAGTTCTTC,CASSLRWNTYNEQFF
TRBD1,15,TRBV28,-,TRBJ1-6,TGTGCCAGCAGCTTACAGGGGTACAAGAATTCACCCCTCCACTTT,CASSLQGYKNSPLHF
TRBD2,13,TRBV27,-,TRBJ2-7,TGTGCCAGCAGCCGTGGGAGGGCCCGTGAGCAGTACTTC,CASSRGRAREQYF
-,14,TRBV3-1/TRBV3-2,-,TRBJ1-6,TGTGCCAGCAGCCACGGCAGGCCGAATTCACCCCTCCACTTT,CASSHGRPNSPLHF
-,15,TRBV9,few,TRBJ1-1,TGTGCCAGCAGCGTAGTGGAGGGTCTGAACACTGAAGCTTTCTTT,CASSVVEGLNTEAFF
TRBD1,19,TRBV28,-,TRBJ2-3,TGTGCCAGCAGTTTTCCCGTAGACAGGGGCCCTCAGGGCACAGATACGCAGTATTTT,CASSFPVDRGPQGTDTQYF
-,13,TRBV6-5,-,TRBJ2-7,TGTGCCAGCACCTTCTCAGGGTCCTACGAGCAGTACTTC,CASTFSGSYEQYF
TRBD2,14,TRBV19,-,TRBJ2-2,TGTGCCAGTAGCGCGGGACTAGCGTCCGGGGAGCTGTTTTTT,CASSAGLASGELFF
-,15,TRBV28,-,TRBJ1-6,TGTGCCAGCAGTATCGGACAGTGGACCAATTCACCCCTCCACTTT,CASSIGQWTNSPLHF
-,14,TRBV27,-,TRBJ1-2,TGTGCCAGCAGCCCCGGCAGGGCTAACTATGGCTACACCTTC,CASSPGRANYGYTF
-,14,TRBV5-5,few,TRBJ1-2,TGTGCCAGCAGCTTGGGTTGGGGAGGCTATGGCTACACCTTC,CASSLGWGGYGYTF
-,16,TRBV24-1,-,TRBJ2-7,TGTGCCACCCCCTTGGTGGGGAGCTTTAGCTCCTACGAGCAGTACTTC,CATPLVGSFSSYEQYF
TRBD1,14,TRBV10-3,few,TRBJ2-2,TGTGCCATCAGTTTGGGACAGGTGACCGGGGAGCTGTTTTTT,CAISLGQVTGELFF
TRBD1,15,TRBV30,-,TRBJ1-2,TGTGCCTGGAGTGTCCCCAGACAGGGGGGAGGAGGCTACACCTTC,CAWSVPRQGGGGYTF
-,16,TRBV7-8,-,TRBJ1-2,TGTGCCAGCAGCTTTGGGGCGACAGGAGGTAGCTATGGCTACACCTTC,CASSFGATGGSYGYTF
TRBD1,14,TRBV11-1,-,TRBJ2-1,TGTGCCAGCAGCGCCGCGGGACAGGGGGCCCGGCAGTTCTTC,CASSAAGQGARQFF
TRBD2,15,TRBV9,-,TRBJ2-1,TGTGCCAGCAGCGTAGGCCGCGGGAGGATTCATGAGCAGTTCTTC,CASSVGRGRIHEQFF
-,15,TRBV11-2,-,TRBJ2-2,TGTGCCAGCAGCCCTAGGCCAGCGCAAGCCGGGGAGCTGTTTTTT,CASSPRPAQAGELFF
-,14,TRBV11-2,-,TRBJ2-7,TGTGCCAGCAGCTTCCCACCTCTAGCCTACGAGCAGTACTTC,CASSFPPLAYEQYF
-,13,TRBV12-3/TRBV12-4,-,TRBJ2-7,TGTGCCAGCAGTTACCAGACAAATTACGAGCAGTACTTC,CASSYQTNYEQYF
TRBD1,15,TRBV6-2/TRBV6-3,-,TRBJ1-2,TGTGCCAGCAGTGCGAGACAGGGCGACCTATGGGGCTACACCTTC,CASSARQGDLWGYTF
-,14,TRBV6-2/TRBV6-3,-,TRBJ1-5,TGTGCCACCAGCGTGGGGGGAACCAATCAGCCCCAGCATTTT,CATSVGGTNQPQHF
-,12,TRBV28,-,TRBJ1-5,TGTGCCAGCCAGGGGAGCAATCAGCCCCAGCATTTT,CASQGSNQPQHF